This TCR beta chain was captured by sequencing in a study of human thymus T cells. V was pared by 6 bases and J by 5 bases, with 13 bases between. The CDR3 runs 13 residues. Per the germline V gene, CDR1 is LNHDA and CDR2 is SQIVND (reference sequence). A 0.5-1 mL peripheral blood aliquot was taken intraoperatively from four of eight donors. The study's findings and limits: What appeared biased in thymic and blood repertoires was the usage of V and J genes.

This clone has more than one count but fewer than ten. The antigen is not known. Using immunoSEQ multiplex PCR, the repertoire was profiled, and TCRdb retains in-frame clones only, with some absent. The sample has just over 45,000 clones; approximately 95% are singletons. This chain links TRBV19 with TRBJ1-1; D is unclear. The sample was blood. This TCR was recovered from a girl less than two years old with a congenital heart defect but otherwise immunologically healthy. The CDR3 DNA is TGTGCCAGTAGGCTCCAAATGGGGACTGAAGCTTTCTTT. It translates to CASRLQMGTEAFF.